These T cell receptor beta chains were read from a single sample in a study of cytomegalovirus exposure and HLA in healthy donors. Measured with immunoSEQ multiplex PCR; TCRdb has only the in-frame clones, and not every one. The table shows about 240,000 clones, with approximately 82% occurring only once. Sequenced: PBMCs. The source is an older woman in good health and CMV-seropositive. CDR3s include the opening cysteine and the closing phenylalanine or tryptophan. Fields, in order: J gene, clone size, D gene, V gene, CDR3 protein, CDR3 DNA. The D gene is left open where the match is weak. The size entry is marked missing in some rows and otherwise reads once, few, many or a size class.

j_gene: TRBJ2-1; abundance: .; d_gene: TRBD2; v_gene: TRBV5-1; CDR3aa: CASSLGSTSGRTQSYNEQFF; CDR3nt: TGCGCCAGCAGCTTGGGTTCGACTAGCGGGAGGACCCAGTCCTACAATGAGCAGTTCTTC
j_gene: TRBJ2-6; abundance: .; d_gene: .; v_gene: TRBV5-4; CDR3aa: CASSLEANVLTF; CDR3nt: TGTGCCAGCAGCTTGGAAGCTAACGTCCTGACTTTC
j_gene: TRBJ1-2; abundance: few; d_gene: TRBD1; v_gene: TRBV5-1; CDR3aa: CASSYTGGGASNYGYTF; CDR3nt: TGCGCCAGCAGCTATACCGGAGGGGGCGCGTCTAACTATGGCTACACCTTC
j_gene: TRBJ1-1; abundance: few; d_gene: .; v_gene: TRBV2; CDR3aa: CASKAGEFTEAFF; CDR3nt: TGTGCCTCGAAGGCAGGGGAGTTCACTGAAGCTTTCTTT
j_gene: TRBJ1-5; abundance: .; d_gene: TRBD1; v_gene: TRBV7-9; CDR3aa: CASSQTGGGANQPQHF; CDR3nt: TGTGCCAGCAGCCAAACAGGAGGGGGCGCGAATCAGCCCCAGCATTTT
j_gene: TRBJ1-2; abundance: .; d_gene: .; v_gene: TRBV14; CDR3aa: CASSQARGGMSYTF; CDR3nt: TGTGCCAGCAGCCAAGCGAGGGGGGGGATGAGCTACACCTTC
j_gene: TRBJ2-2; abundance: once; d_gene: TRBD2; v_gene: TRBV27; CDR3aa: CASSPPRGGQRTGELFF; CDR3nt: TGTGCCAGCAGTCCCCCCCGCGGGGGGCAACGAACCGGGGAGCTGTTTTTT
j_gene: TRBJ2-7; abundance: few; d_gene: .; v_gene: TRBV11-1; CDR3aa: CASGQRAGYEQYF; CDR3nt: TGTGCCAGCGGCCAGAGGGCAGGATACGAGCAGTACTTC
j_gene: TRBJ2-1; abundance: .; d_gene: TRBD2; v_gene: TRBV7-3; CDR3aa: CASSLTLSSGRNEQFF; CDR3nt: TGTGCCAGCAGCTTAACGTTGTCTAGCGGGAGGAATGAGCAGTTCTTC
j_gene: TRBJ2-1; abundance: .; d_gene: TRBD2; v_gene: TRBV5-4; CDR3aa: CASSLPTSGSNEQFF; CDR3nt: TGTGCCAGCAGCTTACCGACTAGCGGGAGCAATGAGCAGTTCTTC
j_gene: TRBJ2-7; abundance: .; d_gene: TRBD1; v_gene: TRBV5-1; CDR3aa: CASSPGQGISYEQYF; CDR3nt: TGCGCCAGCAGCCCTGGACAGGGGATTTCCTACGAGCAGTACTTC
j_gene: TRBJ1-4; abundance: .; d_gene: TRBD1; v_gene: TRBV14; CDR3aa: CASSQRQGATNEKLFF; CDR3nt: TGTGCCAGCAGCCAGCGACAGGGGGCAACGAATGAAAAACTGTTTTTT
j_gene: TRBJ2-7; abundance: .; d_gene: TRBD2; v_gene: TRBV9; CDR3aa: CASSVGLAGIRSYEQYF; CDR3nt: TGTGCCAGCAGCGTAGGACTAGCGGGAATACGCTCCTACGAGCAGTACTTC
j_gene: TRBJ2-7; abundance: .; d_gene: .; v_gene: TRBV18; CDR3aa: CASSPKTGSHEQYF; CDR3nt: TGTGCCAGCTCACCGAAAACAGGTTCTCACGAGCAGTACTTC
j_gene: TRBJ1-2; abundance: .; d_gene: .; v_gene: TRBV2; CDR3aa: CASMGEHNYGYTF; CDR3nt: TGTGCCAGCATGGGAGAGCATAACTATGGCTACACCTTC
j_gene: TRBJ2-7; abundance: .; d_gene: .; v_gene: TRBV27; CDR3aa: CASTPGGGRDYEQYF; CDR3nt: TGTGCCAGCACTCCAGGCGGAGGGCGCGATTACGAGCAGTACTTC
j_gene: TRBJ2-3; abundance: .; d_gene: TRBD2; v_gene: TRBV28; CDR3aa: CASSFLAPGLNTDTQYF; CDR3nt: TGTGCCAGCAGTTTTCTAGCCCCGGGACTAAACACAGATACGCAGTATTTT
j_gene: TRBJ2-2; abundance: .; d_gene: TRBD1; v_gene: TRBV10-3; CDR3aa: CAISPRGKNTGELFF; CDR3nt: TGTGCCATCAGCCCCAGGGGGAAGAACACCGGGGAGCTGTTTTTT
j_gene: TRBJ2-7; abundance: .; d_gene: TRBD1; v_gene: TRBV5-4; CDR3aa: CASSTQQGASHEQYF; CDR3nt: TGTGCCAGCAGCACACAACAGGGGGCGAGCCACGAGCAGTACTTC
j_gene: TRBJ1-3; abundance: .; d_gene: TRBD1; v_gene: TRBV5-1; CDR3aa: CASSLGEDRSTGNTIYF; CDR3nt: TGCGCCAGCAGCTTGGGAGAGGACAGGAGTACTGGAAACACCATATATTTT
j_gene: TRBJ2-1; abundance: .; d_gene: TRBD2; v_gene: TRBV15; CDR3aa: CATSRGLIAGGSYNEQFF; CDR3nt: TGTGCCACCAGCAGAGGACTTATAGCGGGAGGGTCCTACAATGAGCAGTTCTTC
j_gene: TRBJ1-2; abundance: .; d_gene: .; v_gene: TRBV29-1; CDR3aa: CSGSIANYGYTF; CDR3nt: TGCAGCGGCTCGATAGCTAACTATGGCTACACCTTC
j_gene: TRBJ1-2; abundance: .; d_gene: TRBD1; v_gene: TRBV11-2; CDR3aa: CASSPGQGMSGYTF; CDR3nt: TGTGCCAGCAGCCCGGGACAGGGGATGAGCGGCTACACCTTC
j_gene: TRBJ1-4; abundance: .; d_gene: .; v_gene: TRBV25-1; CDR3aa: CASSEKGGIEKLFF; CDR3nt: TGTGCCAGCAGTGAAAAGGGAGGTATCGAAAAACTGTTTTTT
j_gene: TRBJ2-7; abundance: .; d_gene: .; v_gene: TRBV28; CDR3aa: CASSSAGQSHEQYF; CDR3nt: TGTGCCAGCAGTTCAGCCGGACAGTCACACGAGCAGTACTTC
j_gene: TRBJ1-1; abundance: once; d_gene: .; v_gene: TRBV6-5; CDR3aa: CASSYQGRDAFF; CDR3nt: TGTGCCAGCAGTTACCAGGGGCGCGACGCTTTCTTT
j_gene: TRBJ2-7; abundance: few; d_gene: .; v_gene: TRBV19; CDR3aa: CASSITYVAGSSYEQYF; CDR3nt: TGTGCCAGTAGTATCACCTACGTCGCGGGGAGCTCCTACGAGCAGTACTTC
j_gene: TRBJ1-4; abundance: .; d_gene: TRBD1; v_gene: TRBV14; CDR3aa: CASSQEGWGQGEKLFF; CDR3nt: TGTGCCAGCAGCCAAGAAGGTTGGGGACAGGGTGAAAAACTGTTTTTT
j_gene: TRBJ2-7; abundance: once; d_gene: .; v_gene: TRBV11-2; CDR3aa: CASSLDSTSSYEQYF; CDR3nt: TGTGCCAGCAGCTTAGATAGCACATCCTCCTACGAGCAGTACTTC
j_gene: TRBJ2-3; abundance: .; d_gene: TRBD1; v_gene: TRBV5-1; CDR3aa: CASSLAGTVPADTQYF; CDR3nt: TGCGCCAGCAGCTTGGCCGGGACAGTACCAGCAGATACGCAGTATTTT
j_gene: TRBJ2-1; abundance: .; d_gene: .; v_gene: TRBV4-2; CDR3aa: CASSQEPGVDNEQFF; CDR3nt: TGTGCCAGCAGCCAAGAACCGGGAGTGGACAATGAGCAGTTCTTC
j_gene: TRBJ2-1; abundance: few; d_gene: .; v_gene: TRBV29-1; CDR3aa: CSVGRGLYNEQFF; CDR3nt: TGCAGCGTTGGAAGGGGATTATACAATGAGCAGTTCTTC
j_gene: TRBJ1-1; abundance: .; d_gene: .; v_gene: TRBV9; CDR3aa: CASSVAGMNTEAFF; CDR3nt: TGTGCCAGCAGCGTAGCAGGAATGAACACTGAAGCTTTCTTT
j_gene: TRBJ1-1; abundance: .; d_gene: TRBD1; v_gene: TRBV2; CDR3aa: CASSHGQVDTEAFF; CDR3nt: TGTGCCAGCAGTCATGGACAGGTCGACACTGAAGCTTTCTTT
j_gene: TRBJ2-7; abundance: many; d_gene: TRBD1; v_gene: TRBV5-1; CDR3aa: CASSSDLGDRSPYEQYF; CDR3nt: TGCGCCAGCAGTTCGGATCTCGGGGACAGGAGCCCCTACGAGCAGTACTTC
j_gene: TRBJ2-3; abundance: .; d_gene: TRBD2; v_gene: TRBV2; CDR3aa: CASSVLGASGGEF; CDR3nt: TGTGCCAGCAGTGTTTTGGGCGCTAGCGGAGGCGAATTT
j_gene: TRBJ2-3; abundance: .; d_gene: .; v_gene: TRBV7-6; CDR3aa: CASSQPRPLTDTQYF; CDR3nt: TGTGCCAGCAGCCAACCTAGGCCCCTCACAGATACGCAGTATTTT
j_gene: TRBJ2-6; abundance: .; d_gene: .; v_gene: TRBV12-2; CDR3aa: CASRHPGGANVLTF; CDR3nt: TGTGCAAGTCGCCACCCGGGGGGGGCCAACGTCCTGACTTTC
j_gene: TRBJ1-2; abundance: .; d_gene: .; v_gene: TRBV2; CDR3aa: CASSAIQGGYGYTF; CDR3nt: TGTGCCAGCAGTGCGATACAGGGTGGCTATGGCTACACCTTC
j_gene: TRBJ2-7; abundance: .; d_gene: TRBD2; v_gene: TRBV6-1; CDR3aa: CASSEAGGRVQYF; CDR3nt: TGTGCCAGCAGTGAAGCGGGGGGGAGGGTGCAGTACTTC
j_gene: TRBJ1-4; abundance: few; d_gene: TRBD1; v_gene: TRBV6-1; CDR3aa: CASSVGQGNEKLFF; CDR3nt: TGTGCCAGCAGTGTGGGACAGGGGAATGAAAAACTGTTTTTT
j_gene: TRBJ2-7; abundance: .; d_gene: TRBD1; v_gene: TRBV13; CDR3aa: CASSQDRGSYEQYF; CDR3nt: TGTGCCAGCAGCCAGGACAGGGGATCCTACGAGCAGTACTTC
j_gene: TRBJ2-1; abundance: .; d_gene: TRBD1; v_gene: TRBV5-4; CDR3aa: CASSSDRGQVSYNEQFF; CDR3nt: TGTGCCAGCAGTTCTGACAGGGGGCAGGTCTCCTACAATGAGCAGTTCTTC
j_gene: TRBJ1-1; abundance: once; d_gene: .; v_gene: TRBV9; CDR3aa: CASSVGGAKESEAFF; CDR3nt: TGTGCCAGCAGCGTAGGCGGGGCTAAGGAGTCTGAAGCTTTCTTT
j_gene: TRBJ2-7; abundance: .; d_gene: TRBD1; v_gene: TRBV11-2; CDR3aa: CASSFFGQGNEQYF; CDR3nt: TGTGCCAGCAGCTTTTTTGGACAGGGGAACGAGCAGTACTTC
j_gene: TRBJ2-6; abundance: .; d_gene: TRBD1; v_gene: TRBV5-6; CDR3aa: CASSWGQASSGANVLTF; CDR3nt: TGTGCCAGCAGCTGGGGACAGGCGAGCTCTGGGGCCAACGTCCTGACTTTC
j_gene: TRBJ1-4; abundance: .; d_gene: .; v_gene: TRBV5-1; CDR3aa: CASSLGAQGNEKLFF; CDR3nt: TGCGCCAGCAGCTTGGGGGCTCAGGGCAATGAAAAACTGTTTTTT
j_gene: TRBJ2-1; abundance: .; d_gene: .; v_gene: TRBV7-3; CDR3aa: CASSLSLESNEQFF; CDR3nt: TGTGCCAGCAGCTTATCACTAGAAAGTAATGAGCAGTTCTTC
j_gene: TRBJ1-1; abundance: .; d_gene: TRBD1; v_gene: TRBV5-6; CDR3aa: CASSLPQGADTEAFF; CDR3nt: TGTGCCAGCAGCTTACCACAGGGGGCGGACACTGAAGCTTTCTTT
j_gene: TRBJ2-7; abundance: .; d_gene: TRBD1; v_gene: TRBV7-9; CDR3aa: CASSFLRDSTYEQYF; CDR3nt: TGTGCCAGCAGCTTCCTCCGGGACAGTACCTACGAGCAGTACTTC
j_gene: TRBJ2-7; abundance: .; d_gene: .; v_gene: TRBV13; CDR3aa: CASSLGQGVGEQYF; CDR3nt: TGTGCCAGCAGCTTAGGACAGGGAGTGGGCGAGCAGTACTTC
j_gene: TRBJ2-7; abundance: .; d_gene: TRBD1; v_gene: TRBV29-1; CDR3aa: CSVAGQATYEQYF; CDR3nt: TGCAGCGTTGCCGGACAGGCCACCTACGAGCAGTACTTC
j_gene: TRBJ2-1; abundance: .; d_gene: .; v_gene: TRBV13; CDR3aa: CASSLGQGGYNEQFF; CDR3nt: TGTGCCAGCAGCTTAGGACAGGGGGGGTACAATGAGCAGTTCTTC
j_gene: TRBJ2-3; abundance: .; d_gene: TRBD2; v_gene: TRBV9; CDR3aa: CASSPGGGGTQYF; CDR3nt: TGTGCCAGCAGCCCTGGGGGGGGAGGCACGCAGTATTTT
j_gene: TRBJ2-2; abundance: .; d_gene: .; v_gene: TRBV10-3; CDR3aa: CAAGTDTGELFF; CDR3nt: TGTGCCGCGGGGACGGACACCGGGGAGCTGTTTTTT
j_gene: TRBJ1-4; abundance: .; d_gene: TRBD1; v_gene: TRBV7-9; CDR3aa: CASRRTGGAGEKLFF; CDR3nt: TGTGCCAGCAGAAGGACAGGGGGCGCCGGAGAAAAACTGTTTTTT
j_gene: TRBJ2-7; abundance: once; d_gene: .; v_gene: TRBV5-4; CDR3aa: CASSRGTRGSYEQYF; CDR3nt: TGTGCCAGCAGCCGGGGGACTCGGGGTTCCTACGAGCAGTACTTC
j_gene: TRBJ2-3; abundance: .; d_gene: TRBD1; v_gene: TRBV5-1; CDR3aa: CASGVQGAADTQYF; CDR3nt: TGCGCCAGCGGGGTACAGGGGGCCGCAGATACGCAGTATTTT